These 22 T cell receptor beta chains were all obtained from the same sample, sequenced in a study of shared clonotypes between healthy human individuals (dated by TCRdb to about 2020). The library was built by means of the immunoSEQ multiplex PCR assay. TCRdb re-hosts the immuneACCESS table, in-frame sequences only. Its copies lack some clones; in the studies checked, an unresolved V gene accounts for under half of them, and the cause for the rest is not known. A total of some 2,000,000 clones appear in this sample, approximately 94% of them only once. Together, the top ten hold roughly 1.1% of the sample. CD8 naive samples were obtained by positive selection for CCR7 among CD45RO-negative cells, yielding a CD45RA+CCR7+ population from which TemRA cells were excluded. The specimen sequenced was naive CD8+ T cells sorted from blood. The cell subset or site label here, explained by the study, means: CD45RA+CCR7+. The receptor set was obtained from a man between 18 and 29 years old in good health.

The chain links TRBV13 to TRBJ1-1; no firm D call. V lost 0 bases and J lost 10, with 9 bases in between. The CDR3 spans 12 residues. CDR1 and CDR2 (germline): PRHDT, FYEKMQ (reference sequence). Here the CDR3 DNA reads TGTGCCAGCAGCTTAGGGGCCGTCGGAGCTTTCTTT. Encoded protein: CASSLGAVGAFF.

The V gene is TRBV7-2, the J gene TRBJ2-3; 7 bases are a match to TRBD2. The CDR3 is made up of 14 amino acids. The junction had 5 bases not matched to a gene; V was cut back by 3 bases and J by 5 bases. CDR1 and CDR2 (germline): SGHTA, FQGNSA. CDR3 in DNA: TGTGCCAGCAGCTTTCCTCCGGGGGGAGATACGCAGTATTTT. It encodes CASSFPPGGDTQYF.

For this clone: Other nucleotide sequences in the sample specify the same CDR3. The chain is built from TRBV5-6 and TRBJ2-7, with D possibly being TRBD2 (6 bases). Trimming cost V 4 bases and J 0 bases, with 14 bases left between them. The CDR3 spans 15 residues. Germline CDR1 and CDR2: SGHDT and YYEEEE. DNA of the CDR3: TGTGCCAGCAGCCAGGGACTCTTGAGCTCCTACGAGCAGTACTTC. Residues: CASSQGLLSSYEQYF.

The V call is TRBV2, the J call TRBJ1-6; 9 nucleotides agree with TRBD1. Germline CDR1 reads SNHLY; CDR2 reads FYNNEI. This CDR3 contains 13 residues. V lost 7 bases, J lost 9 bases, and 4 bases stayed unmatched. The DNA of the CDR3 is TGTGCCAGCATGGGACAGGGACTTTCACCCCTCCACTTT. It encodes CASMGQGLSPLHF. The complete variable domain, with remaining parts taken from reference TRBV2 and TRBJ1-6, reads EPEVTQTPSHQVTQMGQEVILRCVPISNHLYFYWYRQILGQKVEFLVSFYNNEISEKSEIFDDQFSVERPDGSNFTLKIRSTKLEDSAMYFCASMGQGLSPLHFGNGTRLTVT.

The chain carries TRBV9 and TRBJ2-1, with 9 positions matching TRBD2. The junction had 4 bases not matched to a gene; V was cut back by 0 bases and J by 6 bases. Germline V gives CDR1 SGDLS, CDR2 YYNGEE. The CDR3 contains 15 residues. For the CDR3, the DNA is TGTGCCAGCAGCGTAGGCGGGGGGGCCGTCAATGAGCAGTTCTTC. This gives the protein CASSVGGGAVNEQFF.

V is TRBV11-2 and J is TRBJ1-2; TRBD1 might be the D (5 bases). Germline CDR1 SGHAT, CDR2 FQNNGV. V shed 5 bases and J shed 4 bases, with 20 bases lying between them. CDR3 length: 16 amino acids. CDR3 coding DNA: TGTGCCAGCAGCCCTCCCTGGGGCCGAGCCTCCTATGGCTACACCTTC. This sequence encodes CASSPPWGRASYGYTF.

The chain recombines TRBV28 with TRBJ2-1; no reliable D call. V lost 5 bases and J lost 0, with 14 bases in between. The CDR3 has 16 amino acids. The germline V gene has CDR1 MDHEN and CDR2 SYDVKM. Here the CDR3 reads CASSTRTESSYNEQFF. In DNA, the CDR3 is TGTGCCAGCAGTACCCGGACGGAGAGCTCCTACAATGAGCAGTTCTTC.

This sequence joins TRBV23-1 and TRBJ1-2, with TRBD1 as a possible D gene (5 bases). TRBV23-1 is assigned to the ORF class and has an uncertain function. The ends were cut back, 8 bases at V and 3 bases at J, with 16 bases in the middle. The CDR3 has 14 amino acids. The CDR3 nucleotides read TGCGCCAGCGGCGGACAACAGAAGGACTATGGCTACACCTTC. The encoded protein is CASGGQQKDYGYTF.

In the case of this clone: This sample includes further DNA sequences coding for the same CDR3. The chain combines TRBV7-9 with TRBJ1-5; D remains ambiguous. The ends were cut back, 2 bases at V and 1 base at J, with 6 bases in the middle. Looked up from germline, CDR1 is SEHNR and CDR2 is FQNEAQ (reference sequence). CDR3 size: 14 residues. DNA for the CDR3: TGTGCCAGCAGCTTACCCGGGAGCAATCAGCCCCAGCATTTT. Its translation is CASSLPGSNQPQHF.

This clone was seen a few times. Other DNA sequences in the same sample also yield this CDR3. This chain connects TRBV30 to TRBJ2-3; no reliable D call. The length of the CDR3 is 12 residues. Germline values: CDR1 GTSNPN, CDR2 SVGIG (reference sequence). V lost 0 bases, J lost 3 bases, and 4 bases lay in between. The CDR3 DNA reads TGTGCCTGGAGTGTACAGACAGATACGCAGTATTTT. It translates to CAWSVQTDTQYF.

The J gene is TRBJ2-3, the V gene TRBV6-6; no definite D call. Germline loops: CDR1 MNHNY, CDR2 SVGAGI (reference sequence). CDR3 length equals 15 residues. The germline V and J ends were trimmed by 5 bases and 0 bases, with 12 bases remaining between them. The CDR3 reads CASSDLSLSTDTQYF. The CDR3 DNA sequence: TGTGCCAGCAGTGACTTATCCCTTAGCACAGATACGCAGTATTTT.

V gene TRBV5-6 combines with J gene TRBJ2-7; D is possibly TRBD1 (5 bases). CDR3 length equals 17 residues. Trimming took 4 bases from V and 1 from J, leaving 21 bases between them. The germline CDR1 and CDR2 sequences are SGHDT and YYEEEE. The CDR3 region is CASSPAPTEAASYEQYF. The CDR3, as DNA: TGTGCCAGCAGCCCCGCCCCGACAGAAGCTGCGTCCTACGAGCAGTACTTC. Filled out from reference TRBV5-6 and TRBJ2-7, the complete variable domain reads DAGVTQSPTHLIKTRGQQVTLRCSPKSGHDTVSWYQQALGQGPQFIFQYYEEEERQRGNFPDRFSGHQFPNYSSELNVNALLLGDSALYLCASSPAPTEAASYEQYFGPGTRLTVT.

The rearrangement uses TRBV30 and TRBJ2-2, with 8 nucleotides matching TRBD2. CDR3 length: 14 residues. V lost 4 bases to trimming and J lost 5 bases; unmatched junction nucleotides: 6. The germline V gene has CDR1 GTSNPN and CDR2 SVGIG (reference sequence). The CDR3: CAWNQGLGTGELFF. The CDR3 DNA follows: TGTGCCTGGAACCAGGGACTAGGGACCGGGGAGCTGTTTTTT.

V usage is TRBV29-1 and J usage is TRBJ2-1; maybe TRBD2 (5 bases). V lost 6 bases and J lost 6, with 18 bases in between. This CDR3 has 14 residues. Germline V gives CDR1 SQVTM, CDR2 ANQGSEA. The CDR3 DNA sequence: TGCAGCGTCACAGAGTTAGGGAGTGGCAATGAGCAGTTCTTC. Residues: CSVTELGSGNEQFF.

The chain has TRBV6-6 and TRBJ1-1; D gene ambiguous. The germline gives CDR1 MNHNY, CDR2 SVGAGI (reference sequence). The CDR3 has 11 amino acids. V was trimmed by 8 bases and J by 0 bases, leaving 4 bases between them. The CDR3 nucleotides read TGTGCCAGCCTACTGAACACTGAAGCTTTCTTT. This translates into CASLLNTEAFF.

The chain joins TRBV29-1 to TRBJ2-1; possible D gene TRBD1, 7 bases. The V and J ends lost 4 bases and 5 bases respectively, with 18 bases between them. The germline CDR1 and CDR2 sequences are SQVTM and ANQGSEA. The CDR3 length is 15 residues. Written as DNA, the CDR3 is TGCAGCGTTGGGATCCAGGGGGGTTTGCACAATGAGCAGTTCTTC. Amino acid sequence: CSVGIQGGLHNEQFF.

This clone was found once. The CDR3: CASSPARDQNTEAFF. The CDR3 region has the DNA TGTGCCAGCTCCCCCGCCAGGGATCAGAACACTGAAGCTTTCTTT. The chain is built from TRBV18 and TRBJ1-1; D might be TRBD1 (5 bases). V was cut by 6 bases and J by 1 base, with 15 bases left in between. Germline V gives CDR1 KGHSH, CDR2 LQKENI. This CDR3 spans 15 amino acids.

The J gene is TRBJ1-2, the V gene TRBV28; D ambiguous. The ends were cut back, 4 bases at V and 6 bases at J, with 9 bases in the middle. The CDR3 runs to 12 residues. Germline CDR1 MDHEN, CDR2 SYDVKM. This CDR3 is CASSSREDGYTF. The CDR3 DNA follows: TGTGCCAGCAGTTCAAGGGAGGATGGCTACACCTTC.

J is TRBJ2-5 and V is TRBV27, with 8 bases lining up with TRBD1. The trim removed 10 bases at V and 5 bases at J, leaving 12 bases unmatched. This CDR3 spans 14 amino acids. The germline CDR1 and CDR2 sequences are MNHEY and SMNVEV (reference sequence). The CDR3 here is CATIDRGVSETQYF. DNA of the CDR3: TGTGCCACCATCGACAGGGGAGTTTCGGAGACCCAGTACTTC.

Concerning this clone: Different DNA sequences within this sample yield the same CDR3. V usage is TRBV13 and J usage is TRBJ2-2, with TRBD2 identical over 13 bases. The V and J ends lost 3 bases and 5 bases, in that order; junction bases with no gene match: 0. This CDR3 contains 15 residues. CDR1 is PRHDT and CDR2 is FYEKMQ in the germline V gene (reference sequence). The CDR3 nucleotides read TGTGCCAGCAGCTTGGGACTAGCGGGAACCGGGGAGCTGTTTTTT. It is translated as CASSLGLAGTGELFF.

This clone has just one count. This chain's CDR3 is CASSPGTGGGSYEQYF. The CDR3 nucleotides read TGTGCCAGCAGTCCGGGGACAGGCGGGGGCTCCTACGAGCAGTACTTC. The chain recombines TRBV27 with TRBJ2-7; the D gene is possibly TRBD1 (8 bases). The CDR3 covers 16 residues. V dropped 5 bases and J dropped 0 bases, with 17 bases sitting between them. In germline, CDR1 is MNHEY, CDR2 SMNVEV (reference sequence).

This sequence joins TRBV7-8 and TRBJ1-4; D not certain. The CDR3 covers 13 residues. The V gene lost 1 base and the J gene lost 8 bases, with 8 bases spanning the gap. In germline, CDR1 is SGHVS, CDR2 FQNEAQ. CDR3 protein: CASSLVSQEKLFF. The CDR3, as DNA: TGTGCCAGCAGCTTAGTTTCGCAGGAAAAACTGTTTTTT.